The clone carrying this TCR beta chain appeared a few times. The antigen remains undetermined. This sample stems from a study of regulatory T cells in long-lasting Graves disease. Overall study: Graves' cases, newly diagnosed, had used antithyroid drugs under 3 months.

Germline lookup yields CDR1 MNHEY and CDR2 SVGAGI. V lost 1 base and J lost 4, with 7 bases in between. This CDR3 region has 13 residues. Time point given: newly diagnosed GD, antithyroid drugs for less than 3 months. The TCR library was prepared using RNA isolated from PBMCs. Points from the study as a whole: Newly diagnosed disease favored TRBV20-1 and TRBJ2-1 over persistent disease.

The authors built TCR beta libraries using iRepertoire HTBI primers and Arm-PCR of CDR3 regions. TCRdb reprocessed the multiplex PCR reads with MiXCR, giving one entry per CDR3 protein. Here the sample spans 350,000 to 500,000 distinct CDR3 sequences, less than 20% being singletons. These sequences were also reported in another study, on T cells in Graves' hyperthyroidism and ophthalmopathy. From that study: A patient was excluded if there was uncontrolled infection, other autoimmune disease, pregnancy or lactation. A first-round RT-PCR of the TCR CDR3 used the HTBI primer set.

The TCR comes from a woman younger than 35 with Graves disease. This chain uses TRBV6-5 with TRBJ2-5; possibly TRBD1 for D (5 bases). The sequenced sample was peripheral blood mononuclear cells (PBMCs), obtained at new diagnosis, from a patient treated with antithyroid drugs. The CDR3 spells CASSYWGGETQYF. DNA for the CDR3: TGTGCCAGCAGTTACTGGGGCGGAGAGACCCAGTACTTC.